Detailed here is one T cell receptor (beta chain). What it binds is not known. The data stem from a study of early T cells in non-severe SARS-CoV-2 infection. About the study: Bulk RNA taken from unsorted whole blood was sequenced, leaving chains unpaired. Study outcomes and limitations: VDJdb matching, biased toward anti-spike CD8 responses, missed private and CD4 specificities.

Individual cDNA molecules each received unique molecular identifiers attached to them. TCRdb re-called the 5' RACE reads with MiXCR, one entry per CDR3 protein. The sample holds 51,000 or so distinct CDR3 sequences, 9.5% to 12% seen once. In germline, CDR1 is SGHNT, CDR2 YYREEE (reference sequence). V dropped 0 bases and J dropped 4 bases, with 8 bases sitting between them. The CDR3 runs to 14 residues. The chain joins TRBV5-4 to TRBJ1-5; D is ambiguous. Material for sequencing was whole blood. The receptor comes from an adult who was a healthcare worker with PCR-confirmed SARS-CoV-2 infection or an uninfected control (not recorded which). The chain's CDR3 is CASSLDGPNQPQHF. CDR3 bases: TGTGCCAGCAGCTTGGACGGACCAAATCAGCCCCAGCATTTT.